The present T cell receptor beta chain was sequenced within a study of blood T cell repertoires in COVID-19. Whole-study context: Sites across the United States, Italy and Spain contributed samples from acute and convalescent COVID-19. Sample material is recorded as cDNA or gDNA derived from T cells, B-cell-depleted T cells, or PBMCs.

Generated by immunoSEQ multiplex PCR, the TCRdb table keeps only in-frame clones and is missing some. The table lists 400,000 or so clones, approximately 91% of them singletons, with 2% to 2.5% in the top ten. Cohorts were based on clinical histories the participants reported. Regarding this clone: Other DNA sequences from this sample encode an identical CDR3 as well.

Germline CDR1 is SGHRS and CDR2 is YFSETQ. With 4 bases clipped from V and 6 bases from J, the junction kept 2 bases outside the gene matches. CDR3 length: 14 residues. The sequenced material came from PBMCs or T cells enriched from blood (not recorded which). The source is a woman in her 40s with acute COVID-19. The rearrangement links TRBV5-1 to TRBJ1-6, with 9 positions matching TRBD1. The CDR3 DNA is TGCGCCAGCAGCCCGGGACAGGGTAATTCACCCCTCCACTTT. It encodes CASSPGQGNSPLHF.